This TCR beta chain was recorded in a study of molecular identifiers for immune sequencing clone quantification (dated 2018 in TCRdb). Regarding the study in general: For a replicate experiment, RNA from around 20,000 or 100,000 naive CD8 T cells was divided into five aliquots, and four of the five aliquots were sequenced. This methods study used CD8 T cells to benchmark TCR RNA copy counting and molecular-identifier clustering-based TCR repertoire sequencing (MIDCIRS).

Libraries of naive CD8 T cells were built from anywhere between about 20,000 and 1,000,000 sorted cells, with 10%, 30% or 50% of the purified RNA used. On a BD FACSAria II, naive CD8 T cells were FACS-sorted as CD8+CD4-CCR7+CD45RA+ and collected into RLT Plus buffer. Roughly nine TCR copies' worth of Jurkat RNA were spiked into about 20,000-1,000,000 naive CD8 T cell samples to test detection sensitivity. Enrichment of CD8 T cells was done with RosetteSep CD8+ T Cell Enrichment Cocktail plus Ficoll-Paque, and ACK red cell lysis came afterward. Library creation used PCR. This sample was sequenced with an Illumina HiSeq 4000. Preparation of bulk TCR libraries followed a previously described approach, with the TCR primers listed in Table S5. The Qiagen AllPrep DNA/RNA kit was used to purify total RNA. Before analysis, reads from multiple sequencing runs of one library were combined. In the original analysis: Reads were retained only if the reads had an exact TCR constant sequence, and the retained reads were trimmed to 150 nt and grouped according to their 12-nt molecular barcodes. Within each barcode group, reads were sub-clustered at a 15% Levenshtein threshold, and quality-weighted consensus sequences were built per RNA molecule. Non-functional sequences were excluded, and lower-count sequences lying one edit away from another sequence were also excluded. Based on fitting two negative binomial distributions, any barcode sub-cluster with under 20% of the maximum read count was discarded. TCRdb reprocessing: public reads trimmed at Q25 with fastp, clones called with MiXCR, in-frame beta chains kept. Every entry covers one CDR3 protein and lists the most common genes and DNA from its rows. The V and J calls here are based on TCRdb, not the publication. The sample contains about 640,000 distinct CDR3 sequences, 15% to 20% of them found a single time. The ten biggest clones cover around 0.9% of the sample.

The paper as a whole reports these results and caveats: When barcode sub-clustering was omitted, TCR diversity was inflated by chimeric consensus sequences, with chimeras reaching as high as 47%. The sizes of highly expanded clones could end up underestimated when identical TCR molecules share a barcode. Clones above 20 RNA copies held over 99% of molecules in CMV-specific effector cells but under 1% in naive cells. Spiked-in Jurkat TCR RNA (around nine copies' worth), which is not part of the donor repertoire, was contained in the naive libraries. Modeling gave about 3.2 recovered TCR RNA copies per cell versus around 9.9 by digital PCR, implying around 30% capture efficiency. Spiked-in Jurkat TCR RNA equivalent to a single cell was reported to be detectable even among more than 900,000 naive CD8 T cells.

Remarks on this clonotype: Its antigen is unknown. A much larger clone lies one base from this, so it may be a read error.

The CDR3 covers 20 residues, taking in both the cysteine and the phenylalanine. Only the CDR3 DNA is retained, 60 bases long and in frame from the first base. V is cut back by 2 bases and J by 7 bases, with 18 bases in the junction unmatched. Sequences SGHVS (CDR1) and FNYEAQ (CDR2) are obtained from the germline V gene. The V and J genes are TRBV7-6 and TRBJ1-4; 11 middle bases align to TRBD1. The TCR was taken from a human donor in good health. Some libraries in this study had Jurkat cell RNA spiked in. Sequenced: naive CD8+ T cells from blood, with Jurkat cell RNA spiked in. Taken with the paper, the label for cell subset or site translates to: FACS-sorted CD8+CD4-CCR7+CD45RA+ naive T cells. The bases read TGTGCCAGCAGCTTACTTACCGTTACGTCGAGGACAGGGGGCGGTGAAAAACTGTTTTTT. This translates into CASSLLTVTSRTGGGEKLFF. With the rest looked up from the reference TRBV7-6 and TRBJ1-4 genes rather than sequenced, the full variable domain is GAGVSQSPRYKVTKRGQDVALRCDPISGHVSLYWYRQALGQGPEFLTYFNYEAQQDKSGLPNDRFSAERPEGSISTLTIQRTEQRDSAMYRCASSLLTVTSRTGGGEKLFFGSGTQLSVL.